These 6 T cell receptor beta chains were all obtained from the same sample, sequenced in a study of CD8+ T cells in alopecia areata. Sequencing relied on a cDNA template that was reverse transcribed from extracted RNA. The repertoire was sequenced with immunoSEQ multiplex PCR; TCRdb's copy has only in-frame clones and lacks some. The repertoire holds hundreds of thousands of clones, with around 62% as singletons. This specimen was CD4+ T cells sorted from blood, taken at week 0. The receptor set was obtained from a human donor with alopecia areata.

The chain recombines TRBV29-1 with TRBJ2-1; 7 bases agree with TRBD1. This CDR3 has 14 residues. The germline V gene has CDR1 SQVTM and CDR2 ANQGSEA. V was pared by 4 bases and J by 1 base, with 4 bases of the junction left unmatched. CDR3 residues: CSVGRGLSYNEQFF. The CDR3 nucleotides read TGCAGCGTTGGAAGGGGGCTGTCCTACAATGAGCAGTTCTTC.

This chain joins TRBV6-1 and TRBJ2-7; TRBD2 agrees at 7 bases. The V segment lost 8 bases and the J segment 0 bases; nucleotides outside the gene matches: 10. CDR1 and CDR2 from the germline V gene are MNHNS and SASEGT. The CDR3 sequence is 15 residues long. The CDR3 coding sequence is TGTGCCAGCTACCCCGGTGGGGGGGGCTCCTACGAGCAGTACTTC. Translation: CASYPGGGGSYEQYF.

The chain employs TRBV30 and TRBJ2-3; tentative D call: TRBD2 (6 bases). The CDR3 has 13 residues. The germline V gene has CDR1 GTSNPN and CDR2 SVGIG (reference sequence). Trimming cost V 3 bases and J 5 bases, with 12 bases left between them. CDR3 nucleotide sequence: TGTGCCTGGAGCTCGCGGGGCAAAGATACGCAGTATTTT. It specifies CAWSSRGKDTQYF.

In DNA, the CDR3 is TGTGCCAGCAGCCAAGAAGGCGGCCACGATGAGCAGTTCTTC. Amino acid sequence: CASSQEGGHDEQFF. The chain combines TRBV4-2 with TRBJ2-1; no firm D call. The CDR3 loop spans 14 amino acids. Trimming cost V 0 bases and J 8 bases, with 11 bases left between them. CDR1 is LGHNA and CDR2 is YNFKEQ in the germline V gene.

The rearrangement uses TRBV4-2 and TRBJ2-2, with D possibly being TRBD1 (5 bases). The V end lost 7 bases, the J end lost 5 bases, and 14 bases lay between the germline ends. The V gene's germline CDR1 is LGHNA and CDR2 YNFKEQ. The CDR3 has 14 amino acids. CDR3 residues: CASNSQGQTGELFF. CDR3 bases: TGTGCCAGCAATTCCCAGGGCCAAACCGGGGAGCTGTTTTTT.

This clone came up once. The chain carries TRBV2 and TRBJ2-3; 14 bases are a match to TRBD2. Trimming cost V 1 base and J 5 bases; bases outside gene matches: 8. The CDR3 totals 18 residues. CDR1 is SNHLY and CDR2 is FYNNEI in the germline V gene. The CDR3 region has the DNA TGTGCCAGCAGTGAAGGAGGACTAGCGGGGGGAAGAGGAGATACGCAGTATTTT. Protein: CASSEGGLAGGRGDTQYF. The entire variable domain, with the rest obtained from reference TRBV2 and TRBJ2-3, is as follows: EPEVTQTPSHQVTQMGQEVILRCVPISNHLYFYWYRQILGQKVEFLVSFYNNEISEKSEIFDDQFSVERPDGSNFTLKIRSTKLEDSAMYFCASSEGGLAGGRGDTQYFGPGTRLTVL.